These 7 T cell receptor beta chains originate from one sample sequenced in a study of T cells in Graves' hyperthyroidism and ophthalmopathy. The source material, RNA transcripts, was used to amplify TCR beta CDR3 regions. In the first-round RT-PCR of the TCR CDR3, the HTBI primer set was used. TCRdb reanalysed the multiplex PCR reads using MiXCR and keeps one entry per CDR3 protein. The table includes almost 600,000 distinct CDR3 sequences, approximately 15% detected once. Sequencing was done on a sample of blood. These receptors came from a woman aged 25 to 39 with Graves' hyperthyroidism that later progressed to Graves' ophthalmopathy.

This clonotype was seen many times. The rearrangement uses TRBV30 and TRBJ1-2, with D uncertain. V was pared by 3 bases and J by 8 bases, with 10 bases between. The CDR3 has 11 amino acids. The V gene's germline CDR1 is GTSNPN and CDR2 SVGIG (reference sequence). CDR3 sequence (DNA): TGTGCCTGGAGCGCGTCGCAGGGCTACACCTTC. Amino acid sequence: CAWSASQGYTF. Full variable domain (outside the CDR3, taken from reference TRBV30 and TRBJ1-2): SQTIHQWPATLVQPVGSPLSLECTVEGTSNPNLYWYRQAAGRGLQLLFYSVGIGQISSEVPQNLSASRPQDRQFILSSKKLLLSDSGFYLCAWSASQGYTFGSGTRLTVV.

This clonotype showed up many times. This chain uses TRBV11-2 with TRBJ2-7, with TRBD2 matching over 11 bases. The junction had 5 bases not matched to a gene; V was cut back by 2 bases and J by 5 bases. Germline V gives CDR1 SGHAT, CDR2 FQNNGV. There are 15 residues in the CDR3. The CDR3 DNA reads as TGTGCCAGCAGCTTACAACTAGCGGGAGCCCACGAGCAGTACTTC. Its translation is CASSLQLAGAHEQYF. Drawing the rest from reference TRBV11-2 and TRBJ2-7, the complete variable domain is EAGVAQSPRYKIIEKRQSVAFWCNPISGHATLYWYQQILGQGPKLLIQFQNNGVVDDSQLPKDRFSAERLKGVDSTLKIQPAKLEDSAVYLCASSLQLAGAHEQYFGPGTRLTVT.

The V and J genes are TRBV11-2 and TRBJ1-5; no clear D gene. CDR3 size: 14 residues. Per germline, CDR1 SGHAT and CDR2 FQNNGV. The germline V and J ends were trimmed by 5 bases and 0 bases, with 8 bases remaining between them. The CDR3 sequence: CASSHGYSNQPQHF. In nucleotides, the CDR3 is TGTGCCAGCAGCCACGGTTATAGCAATCAGCCCCAGCATTTT.

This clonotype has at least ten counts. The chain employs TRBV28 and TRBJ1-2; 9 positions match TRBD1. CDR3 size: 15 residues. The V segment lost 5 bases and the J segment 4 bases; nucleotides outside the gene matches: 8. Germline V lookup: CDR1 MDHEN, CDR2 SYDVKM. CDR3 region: CASSPHRTGAYGYTF. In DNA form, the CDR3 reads TGTGCCAGCAGTCCCCACCGGACAGGGGCCTATGGCTACACCTTC.

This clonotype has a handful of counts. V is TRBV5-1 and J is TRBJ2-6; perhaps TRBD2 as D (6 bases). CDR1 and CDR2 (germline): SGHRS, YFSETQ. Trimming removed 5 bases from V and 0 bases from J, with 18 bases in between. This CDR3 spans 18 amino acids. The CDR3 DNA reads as TGCGCCAGCAGAATTGGCGGGGCCTCCCTCTCTGGGGCCAACGTCCTGACTTTC. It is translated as CASRIGGASLSGANVLTF.

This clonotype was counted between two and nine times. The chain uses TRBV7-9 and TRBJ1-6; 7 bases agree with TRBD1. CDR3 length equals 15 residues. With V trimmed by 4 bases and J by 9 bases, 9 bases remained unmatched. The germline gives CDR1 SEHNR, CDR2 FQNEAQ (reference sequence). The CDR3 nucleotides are TGTGCCAGCAGCTCATCGGGACAGTGGGTTTCACCCCTCCACTTT. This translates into CASSSSGQWVSPLHF. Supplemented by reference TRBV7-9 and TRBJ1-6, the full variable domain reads DTGVSQNPRHKITKRGQNVTFRCDPISEHNRLYWYRQTLGQGPEFLTYFQNEAQLEKSRLLSDRFSAERPKGSFSTLEIQRTEQGDSAMYLCASSSSGQWVSPLHFGNGTRLTVT.

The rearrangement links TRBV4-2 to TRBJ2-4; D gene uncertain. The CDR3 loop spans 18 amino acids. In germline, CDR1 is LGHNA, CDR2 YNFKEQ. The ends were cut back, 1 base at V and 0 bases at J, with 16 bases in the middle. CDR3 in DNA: TGTGCCAGCAGCCAAGCCCTACCGGGCCCAGTAGCCAAAAACATTCAGTACTTC. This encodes CASSQALPGPVAKNIQYF.